This T cell receptor beta chain was sequenced in a study of graft-versus-host responses after intestinal transplantation. Study context: Anti-thymocyte globulin was used for induction in all recipients, who then took tacrolimus and steroids for approximately 3 years. Study-wide points: GvH clone levels peaked in circulation, and this peak was associated with early post-transplant HvG declines. Those patients showing graft-donor T cell macrochimerism displayed high graft-versus-host to host-versus-graft clonal ratios in allografts. Some GvH clones were seen earlier in gut or blood, suggesting intestinal origin.

The CDR3 sequence is 12 residues long. Germline V gene data show CDR1 as MNHNY and CDR2 as SVGAGI (reference sequence). Trimming took 8 bases from V and 3 from J; bases not matched to a gene: 2. This clone came up a few times. Its antigen is as yet unknown. Libraries were prepared by immunoSEQ multiplex PCR; TCRdb keeps only in-frame clonotypes and omits some of them. The sample has approximately 100,000 clones, roughly nine tenths seen once. The clonotype originates from a human donor who received an intestinal transplant. The sequenced sample was unstimulated CD4+ T cells sorted from spleen or lymph node cells, obtained before intestinal transplant. J is TRBJ2-7 and V is TRBV6-6; 9 bases align to TRBD2. CDR3 in DNA: TGTGCCAGCGGCGGGGGGGGCTACGAGCAGTACTTC. Translated: CASGGGGYEQYF.